These T cell receptor beta chains were read from a single sample in a study of cytotoxic CD8 clonotypes in ibrutinib-treated CLL. Method: immunoSEQ multiplex PCR; TCRdb's copy keeps in-frame clones and lacks some. The sample consists of 150,000 to 250,000 clones, approximately 72% of them appearing once. The sequenced sample was PBMCs, obtained after 24 months of ibrutinib treatment. The receptors originated from a human donor with chronic lymphocytic leukemia. Each CDR3 is given with its conserved first and last residue. The order of the fields is V gene, clone size, J gene, D gene, CDR3 DNA, CDR3 protein. The D gene is left open where the match is weak. Some rows mark clone size as missing; the rest say once, few, many or name a class of expanded clone.

V: TRBV29-1
size: -
J: TRBJ2-7
D: -
DNA: TGCAGCGTTGAAAGCCAGACGGCCTACGAGCAGTACTTC
CDR3: CSVESQTAYEQYF

V: TRBV2
size: -
J: TRBJ2-5
D: TRBD1
DNA: TGTGCCAGCAATAGGGACAGACAAGAGACCCAGTACTTC
CDR3: CASNRDRQETQYF

V: TRBV4-3
size: -
J: TRBJ1-4
D: -
DNA: TGCGCCAGCAGCCAAGATTCGTCGGACGGCGAAAAACTGTTTTTT
CDR3: CASSQDSSDGEKLFF

V: TRBV30
size: -
J: TRBJ2-5
D: -
DNA: TGTGCCTGGAGTGTACCCCACAGACTGGTTGAGACCCAGTACTTC
CDR3: CAWSVPHRLVETQYF

V: TRBV7-6
size: -
J: TRBJ2-7
D: TRBD1
DNA: TGTGCCAGCAGCTCCGGACAGGGAGCCTGGAACGAGCAGTACTTC
CDR3: CASSSGQGAWNEQYF

V: TRBV28
size: -
J: TRBJ2-7
D: -
DNA: TGTGCCAGCAGTTTCCCAGGCGCCTACGAGCAGTACTTC
CDR3: CASSFPGAYEQYF

V: TRBV7-9
size: -
J: TRBJ2-7
D: -
DNA: TGTGCCAGCAGCTTAGCCCCGGGGTCGTCCTACGAGCAGTACTTC
CDR3: CASSLAPGSSYEQYF

V: TRBV11-2
size: -
J: TRBJ2-3
D: TRBD1
DNA: TGTGCCAGCAGCTTCTCGCCAGGGGGCCTAGGCACAGATACGCAGTATTTT
CDR3: CASSFSPGGLGTDTQYF

V: TRBV4-1
size: -
J: TRBJ2-6
D: -
DNA: TGCGCCAGCAGCCAACCGCGTCAGAAGTCTGGGGCCAACGTCCTGACTTTC
CDR3: CASSQPRQKSGANVLTF

V: TRBV4-2
size: -
J: TRBJ2-1
D: -
DNA: TGTGCCAGCAGCCAAAGAGGTAGCGGCAATGAGCAGTTCTTC
CDR3: CASSQRGSGNEQFF

V: TRBV5-8
size: once
J: TRBJ1-5
D: -
DNA: TGTGCCAGCAGCTTGGTGCCAGTTAGCAATCAGCCCCAGCATTTT
CDR3: CASSLVPVSNQPQHF

V: TRBV4-3
size: -
J: TRBJ2-7
D: -
DNA: TGCGCCAGCAGCCAAGATTCCTCCGGGTACCACTACGAGCAGTACTTC
CDR3: CASSQDSSGYHYEQYF

V: TRBV7-2
size: -
J: TRBJ2-3
D: TRBD2
DNA: TGTGCCAGCAGCTTACAGCGGGAGGGCCCAGATACGCAGTATTTT
CDR3: CASSLQREGPDTQYF

V: TRBV2
size: -
J: TRBJ2-5
D: TRBD2
DNA: TGTGCCAGCAGGGGGGACGGGGGGCAAGAGACCCAGTACTTC
CDR3: CASRGDGGQETQYF

V: TRBV6-1
size: -
J: TRBJ2-2
D: TRBD2
DNA: TGTGCCAGCAGCCTAGCGGGAGGAGGCACCGGGGAGCTGTTTTTT
CDR3: CASSLAGGGTGELFF

V: TRBV27
size: -
J: TRBJ1-4
D: -
DNA: TGTGCCAGCAGTTTTCCCGGGGGTAATGAAAAACTGTTTTTT
CDR3: CASSFPGGNEKLFF

V: TRBV15
size: -
J: TRBJ2-2
D: TRBD1
DNA: TGTGCCACCAGCAGAGGGACAGACAGGGATACCACCGGGGAGCTGTTTTTT
CDR3: CATSRGTDRDTTGELFF

V: TRBV19
size: -
J: TRBJ2-1
D: -
DNA: TGTGCCAGTAGTATAGTTGGAGGGATGACCTACAATGAGCAGTTCTTC
CDR3: CASSIVGGMTYNEQFF

V: TRBV9
size: -
J: TRBJ2-1
D: TRBD2
DNA: TGTGCCAGCAGCGCGGGACTAGCGGGAGGCAATGAGCAGTTCTTC
CDR3: CASSAGLAGGNEQFF

V: TRBV7-2
size: -
J: TRBJ2-3
D: TRBD1
DNA: TGTGCCAGCAGCCCATGGGACAGGGGAAGCACAGATACGCAGTATTTT
CDR3: CASSPWDRGSTDTQYF

V: TRBV5-4
size: once
J: TRBJ2-5
D: -
DNA: TGTGCCAGCAGCTTGTTACCACACATCTGGGGAGAGACCCAGTACTTC
CDR3: CASSLLPHIWGETQYF

V: TRBV5-4
size: few
J: TRBJ2-5
D: TRBD2
DNA: TGTGCCAGCAGCTTGCGCCTAGCGGGAAGGGAGACCCAGTACTTC
CDR3: CASSLRLAGRETQYF

V: TRBV21-1
size: -
J: TRBJ2-7
D: -
DNA: TGTGCCAGCATCCGACAGGGGGCGCGCGAGCAGTACTTC
CDR3: CASIRQGAREQYF

V: TRBV28
size: -
J: TRBJ2-7
D: TRBD1
DNA: TGTGCCAGCAAGCAGGGGGCGCCGGGCTACGAGCAGTACTTC
CDR3: CASKQGAPGYEQYF

V: TRBV5-4
size: -
J: TRBJ1-2
D: -
DNA: TGTGCCAGCAGCTTGGATTCTTTTGGCTACACCTTC
CDR3: CASSLDSFGYTF

V: TRBV9
size: -
J: TRBJ1-3
D: -
DNA: TGTGCCAGCAGCGTAGGTGGGACACCTTTCGGTGGAAACACCATATATTTT
CDR3: CASSVGGTPFGGNTIYF

V: TRBV29-1
size: -
J: TRBJ1-2
D: -
DNA: TGCAGCGTTGAAGATCTCGTACAGGGCGGTGGCTACACCTTC
CDR3: CSVEDLVQGGGYTF

V: TRBV30
size: -
J: TRBJ2-3
D: TRBD2
DNA: TGTGCCTGGAGTCCCCACGTAGCGGGAGAGCCGCGAAATACGCAGTATTTT
CDR3: CAWSPHVAGEPRNTQYF

V: TRBV7-2
size: -
J: TRBJ2-7
D: TRBD1
DNA: TGTGCCAGCAGCTCCGAGGGGACAGGGCCCCGGGAGCAGTACTTC
CDR3: CASSSEGTGPREQYF

V: TRBV29-1
size: few
J: TRBJ1-1
D: -
DNA: TGCAGCACAAAGTCGGGGACTACGAACACTGAAGCTTTCTTT
CDR3: CSTKSGTTNTEAFF

V: TRBV29-1
size: -
J: TRBJ2-7
D: TRBD2
DNA: TGCAGCGTTGTGGGCCCAGCGGGGAGGACATCCTACGAGCAGTACTTC
CDR3: CSVVGPAGRTSYEQYF

V: TRBV5-1
size: few
J: TRBJ1-1
D: TRBD1
DNA: TGCGCCAGCAGCCTACGAGGGACAGACACTGAAGCTTTCTTT
CDR3: CASSLRGTDTEAFF

V: TRBV6-1
size: -
J: TRBJ2-7
D: TRBD1
DNA: TGTGCCAGCAGTCACCCGGGACAGGTTGCCTACGAGCAGTACTTC
CDR3: CASSHPGQVAYEQYF

V: TRBV2
size: once
J: TRBJ2-3
D: TRBD2
DNA: TGTGCCAGCAGTGAGGAGGGTAGCGGGGGCACGTATACGCAGTATTTT
CDR3: CASSEEGSGGTYTQYF

V: TRBV6-1
size: -
J: TRBJ1-5
D: -
DNA: TGTGCCAGCACTAGGGGACGAAATCAGCCCCAGCATTTT
CDR3: CASTRGRNQPQHF

V: TRBV30
size: -
J: TRBJ1-2
D: TRBD1
DNA: TGTGCCTGGAGTGTCGACCGAACAGGGGGCTATGGCTACACCTTC
CDR3: CAWSVDRTGGYGYTF

V: TRBV11-1
size: few
J: TRBJ2-5
D: TRBD1
DNA: TGTGCCAGCAGCCCAGCGTTCGGACAGGGGACCGAAGAGACCCAGTACTTC
CDR3: CASSPAFGQGTEETQYF

V: TRBV27
size: few
J: TRBJ1-1
D: -
DNA: TGTGCCAGCAGTTTATACCGATCACAGGGTTATTCCACTGAAGCTTTCTTT
CDR3: CASSLYRSQGYSTEAFF

V: TRBV5-1
size: once
J: TRBJ2-5
D: -
DNA: TGCGCCAGCAGCTTGAGGCAGGCCTTGGGGGAGACCCAGTACTTC
CDR3: CASSLRQALGETQYF

V: TRBV15
size: once
J: TRBJ2-7
D: -
DNA: TGTGCCACCAGCGGAAGAAACCCCGGGACCAGCTACGAGCAGTACTTC
CDR3: CATSGRNPGTSYEQYF

V: TRBV9
size: once
J: TRBJ1-5
D: -
DNA: TGTGCCAGCAGCGTCGACCCGGGTTCGGTTCAGCCCCAGCATTTT
CDR3: CASSVDPGSVQPQHF

V: TRBV5-6
size: -
J: TRBJ2-7
D: -
DNA: TGTGCCAGCAGCTTCTATTCTCGGCCCTACGAGCAGTACTTC
CDR3: CASSFYSRPYEQYF

V: TRBV5-4
size: -
J: TRBJ2-7
D: -
DNA: TGTGCCAGCAGCTTGGGAGAGACAGTCTACGAGCAGTACTTC
CDR3: CASSLGETVYEQYF

V: TRBV7-9
size: -
J: TRBJ2-7
D: -
DNA: TGTGCCAGCAGCTTAGTCCAATACGAGCAGTACTTC
CDR3: CASSLVQYEQYF

V: TRBV13
size: -
J: TRBJ2-1
D: -
DNA: TGTGCCAGCACCAAACAGGGCGAACCCAACTATGAGCAGTTCTTC
CDR3: CASTKQGEPNYEQFF

V: TRBV6-5
size: -
J: TRBJ2-1
D: TRBD2
DNA: TGTGCCAGCAGTTACACGCTAGCGGGCGTACACAATGAGCAGTTCTTC
CDR3: CASSYTLAGVHNEQFF

V: TRBV5-4
size: -
J: TRBJ2-2
D: TRBD2
DNA: TGTGCCAGCAGCACAGGACTAGCGGGACTCACCGGGGAGCTGTTTTTT
CDR3: CASSTGLAGLTGELFF

V: TRBV7-9
size: -
J: TRBJ2-2
D: -
DNA: TGTGCCAGCAGCTCAACTATCGGGGAGCTGTTTTTT
CDR3: CASSSTIGELFF

V: TRBV18
size: once
J: TRBJ2-7
D: TRBD1
DNA: TGTGCCAGCTCCCGGAGAGGACAGGGCCTTTCCTACGAGCAGTACTTC
CDR3: CASSRRGQGLSYEQYF

V: TRBV5-4
size: -
J: TRBJ2-1
D: TRBD2
DNA: TGTGCCAGCAGCGGGGGACTAGCGGACTACAATGAGCAGTTCTTC
CDR3: CASSGGLADYNEQFF

V: TRBV30
size: -
J: TRBJ1-1
D: -
DNA: TGTGCCTGGAGTGTATTAAAAGCGTTGGCCACTGAAGCTTTCTTT
CDR3: CAWSVLKALATEAFF

V: TRBV5-5
size: few
J: TRBJ2-7
D: -
DNA: TGTGCCAGCAGCTTGGCGGTCAGCATCCCTCCCTACGAGCAGTACTTC
CDR3: CASSLAVSIPPYEQYF

V: TRBV6-1
size: -
J: TRBJ2-4
D: -
DNA: TGTGCCAGCAGTGAGGGGATAAACATTCAGTACTTC
CDR3: CASSEGINIQYF

V: TRBV6-6
size: -
J: TRBJ2-7
D: TRBD1
DNA: TGTGCCAGCACCTCTGACAGGGGGTTTTACGAGCAGTACTTC
CDR3: CASTSDRGFYEQYF

V: TRBV7-3
size: few
J: TRBJ2-5
D: TRBD1
DNA: TGTGCCAGCAGCTTAAGCTCCGGGACAGGGGAGACCCAGTACTTC
CDR3: CASSLSSGTGETQYF

V: TRBV13
size: -
J: TRBJ2-1
D: -
DNA: TGTGCCAGCTATCGGTCCACGGGTTGGAATGAGCAGTTCTTC
CDR3: CASYRSTGWNEQFF

V: TRBV7-8
size: -
J: TRBJ2-2
D: -
DNA: TGTGCCAGCAGCTTCACAGCCCCCGGGGAGCTGTTTTTT
CDR3: CASSFTAPGELFF

V: TRBV7-8
size: few
J: TRBJ2-7
D: TRBD2
DNA: TGTGCCAGCAGCCTCCGGACTAGCGGACTCTCCTACGAGCAGTACTTC
CDR3: CASSLRTSGLSYEQYF

V: TRBV6-5
size: -
J: TRBJ2-7
D: -
DNA: TGTGCCAGCAGTGCCGCCGGGACAAGCTACGAGCAGTACTTC
CDR3: CASSAAGTSYEQYF

V: TRBV5-1
size: -
J: TRBJ2-3
D: TRBD1
DNA: TGCGCCAGCAGCTTGGATCCGGGACAGGGGCTTTTCACAGATACGCAGTATTTT
CDR3: CASSLDPGQGLFTDTQYF